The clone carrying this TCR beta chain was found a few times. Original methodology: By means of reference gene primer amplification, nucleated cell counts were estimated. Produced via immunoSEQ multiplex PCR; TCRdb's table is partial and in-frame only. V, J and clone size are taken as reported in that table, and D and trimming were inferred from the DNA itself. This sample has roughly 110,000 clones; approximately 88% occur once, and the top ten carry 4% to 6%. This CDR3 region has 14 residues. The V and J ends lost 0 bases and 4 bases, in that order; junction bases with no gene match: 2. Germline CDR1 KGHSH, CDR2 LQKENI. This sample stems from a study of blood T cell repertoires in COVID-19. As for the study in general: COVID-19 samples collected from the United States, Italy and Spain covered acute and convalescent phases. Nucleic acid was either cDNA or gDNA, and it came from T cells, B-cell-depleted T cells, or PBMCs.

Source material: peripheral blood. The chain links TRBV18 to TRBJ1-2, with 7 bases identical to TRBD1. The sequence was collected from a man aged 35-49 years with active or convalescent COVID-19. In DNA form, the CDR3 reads TGTGCCAGCTCACCACCACAGGGGACCTATGGCTACACCTTC. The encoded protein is CASSPPQGTYGYTF.